This T cell receptor (beta chain) stems from a study of Ad26.COV2.S vaccination and SARS-CoV-2 variants. The wider study: Ad26.COV2.S was injected intramuscularly once or twice, 56 days apart.

Findings of the study overall: Non-spike TCR breadth did not differ much between vaccine and placebo recipients.

Treatment noted: over 15 received Ad26.COV2.S at low or high dose, single or two shots; about 5 received placebo; per-sample allocation not given. Samples analyzed were those drawn on day 63 after the first vaccine or placebo injection. An Ad26 vector that expressed Wuhan-strain SARS-CoV-2 spike constituted the vaccine. Comment on this clone: Its antigen is unidentified.

Here immunoSEQ multiplex PCR was the method, and the copy in TCRdb shows in-frame clones only, minus some. The sample yields about 370,000 clones, approximately 86% seen once. The germline gives CDR1 SNHLY, CDR2 FYNNEI. This CDR3 contains 11 residues. V was pared by 7 bases and J by 4 bases, with 7 bases between. This receptor was obtained from a person aged 18-60 years who received the Ad26.COV2.S COVID-19 vaccine or a placebo. V and J are TRBV2 and TRBJ2-5, with D unclear. The sequencing used peripheral blood, collected in a trial of Ad26.COV2.S vaccine versus placebo. CDR3 loop: CASKVIETQYF. In DNA form, the CDR3 reads TGTGCCAGCAAAGTTATAGAGACCCAGTACTTC.